This paragraph covers one TCR beta chain sequence. Antigen unknown. Sequenced by immunoSEQ multiplex PCR; TCRdb stores in-frame clones only, minus some. Of tens of thousands of clones listed, about 86% are singletons. This sample is drawn from a study of lymphopenia after photon versus proton radiotherapy. Study-wide results and caveats: Survival link was tested only in deceased patients; proton benefit remains a possibility. Under photons, naive T cells and diversity fell while effector/memory populations rose. Post-nadir TCR diversity decline inversely tracked overall survival among those who died.

The starting material was peripheral blood, obtained from a patient treated with proton-based radiotherapy. This receptor was taken from a woman aged 65 to 85 with pancreatic cancer. Some clones in this sample may be carry-over from other donors' samples.

CDR3 amino acids: CASSSTGTSTEAFF. CDR3 nucleotide sequence: TGTGCCAGCAGTAGTACAGGGACTTCCACTGAAGCTTTCTTT. The V and J genes are TRBV28 and TRBJ1-1, with D possibly TRBD1 on 6 matching bases. V lost 5 bases and J lost 4, with 14 bases in between. Germline V lookup: CDR1 MDHEN, CDR2 SYDVKM. The CDR3 extends over 14 amino acids.